The rows below give T cell receptor beta chains drawn from one sample of a study of T cell responses to AZD1222 COVID-19 vaccine. Profiled with immunoSEQ multiplex PCR; TCRdb holds only in-frame clones, not every one. The data hold 150,000 to 200,000 clones, with 90% to 95% observed a single time. The sequencing here drew on peripheral blood, taken 28 days after the second AZD1222 dose. The receptors were sampled from an adult who received the AZD1222 COVID-19 vaccine. CDR3s include the opening cysteine and the closing phenylalanine or tryptophan. A D gene is named only where the DNA matches it firmly. Expanded clones get a size class; other rows say once, few or many, or leave the size out.

j_call clone_size v_call d_call cdr3_length cdr3_aa cdr3_nt
TRBJ1-2 NA TRBV30 NA 11 CAWSVGGGYTF TGTGCCTGGAGTGTGGGGGGTGGCTACACCTTC
TRBJ1-2 few TRBV27 TRBD1 16 CASSSGTGGAYYGYTF TGTGCCAGCAGCTCCGGGACAGGGGGCGCCTACTATGGCTACACCTTC
TRBJ1-1 NA TRBV9 NA 14 CASSVAGGGSEAFF TGTGCCAGCAGCGTGGCCGGGGGGGGAAGTGAAGCTTTCTTT
TRBJ1-3 NA TRBV27 NA 14 CARSPRVPGNTIYF TGTGCCAGAAGTCCCAGGGTCCCTGGAAACACCATATATTTT
TRBJ2-7 NA TRBV9 NA 13 CASSVALATEQYF TGTGCCAGCAGCGTAGCCCTGGCTACCGAGCAGTACTTC
TRBJ1-1 NA TRBV2 NA 12 CASSAPGQKAFF TGTGCCAGCAGCGCCCCGGGACAAAAAGCTTTCTTT
TRBJ1-1 NA TRBV19 TRBD1 15 CASSPDREGNTEAFF TGTGCCAGTAGTCCTGACAGGGAGGGGAACACTGAAGCTTTCTTT
TRBJ1-2 NA TRBV18 TRBD1 14 CASSPARGVYGYTF TGTGCCAGCTCACCAGCCAGGGGGGTCTATGGCTACACCTTC
TRBJ1-2 NA TRBV4-1 TRBD1 15 CASRKGAVPEYGYTF TGCGCCAGCAGGAAGGGGGCAGTCCCGGAGTATGGCTACACCTTC
TRBJ1-6 NA TRBV6-1 NA 12 CASNGEESPLHF TGTGCCAGCAATGGGGAAGAATCACCCCTCCACTTT
TRBJ2-1 once TRBV5-1 TRBD1 14 CASSSGQGWNEQFF TGCGCCAGCAGCTCGGGACAGGGGTGGAATGAGCAGTTCTTC
TRBJ1-2 NA TRBV6-5 TRBD1 13 CASSRQGNYGYTF TGTGCCAGCAGCAGACAGGGAAACTATGGCTACACCTTC
TRBJ1-6 NA TRBV10-2 NA 13 CASSESSNSPLHF TGCGCCAGCAGTGAGTCGAGTAATTCACCCCTCCACTTT
TRBJ2-1 NA TRBV9 TRBD1 16 CASSGFPYRGSNEQFF TGTGCCAGCAGTGGGTTCCCGTACAGGGGATCGAATGAGCAGTTCTTC
TRBJ2-7 NA TRBV15 NA 14 CATSRDMHSYEQYF TGTGCCACCAGCAGAGATATGCACTCCTACGAGCAGTACTTC
TRBJ1-1 NA TRBV6-5 NA 15 CASSYARVRNTEAFF TGTGCCAGCAGTTACGCGCGGGTGAGGAACACTGAAGCTTTCTTT
TRBJ1-2 NA TRBV5-6 NA 15 CASSLGQANNYGYTF TGTGCCAGCAGCTTGGGACAGGCCAATAACTATGGCTACACCTTC
TRBJ2-7 NA TRBV7-9 TRBD1 14 CASSPGQGIYEQYF TGTGCCAGCAGCCCCGGACAGGGAATCTACGAGCAGTACTTC
TRBJ1-1 few TRBV10-3 NA 13 CASTGIGNTEAFF TGTGCCAGCACAGGAATTGGAAACACTGAAGCTTTCTTT
TRBJ1-2 NA TRBV19 TRBD1 16 CASSNTGAPTNYGYTF TGTGCCAGTAGTAACACAGGGGCCCCAACTAACTATGGCTACACCTTC
TRBJ2-3 NA TRBV3-1/TRBV3-2 TRBD2 17 CASSQVASGGYTDTQYF TGTGCCAGCAGCCAAGTGGCTAGCGGGGGATACACAGATACGCAGTATTTT
TRBJ2-3 once TRBV6-5 TRBD1 15 CASGVSDRAGDTQYF TGTGCCAGCGGCGTTTCGGACAGGGCAGGAGATACGCAGTATTTT
TRBJ2-3 NA TRBV30 NA 14 CACTRGGPADTQYF TGTGCCTGTACCCGAGGGGGGCCCGCAGATACGCAGTATTTT
TRBJ1-2 NA TRBV5-1 NA 14 CASSGGANNYGYTF TGCGCCAGCTCGGGAGGGGCGAATAACTATGGCTACACCTTC
TRBJ1-3 NA TRBV6-5 NA 14 CASRPPGRGNTIYF TGTGCCAGCCGCCCCCCGGGGCGCGGAAACACCATATATTTT
TRBJ2-1 NA TRBV4-2 NA 16 CASSQDALSSYNEQFF TGTGCCAGCAGCCAAGATGCGCTGAGCTCCTACAATGAGCAGTTCTTC
TRBJ1-1 NA TRBV3-1/TRBV3-2 TRBD1 17 CASSQGGQGLRHTEAFF TGTGCCAGCAGCCAAGGGGGACAGGGACTGAGACACACTGAAGCTTTCTTT
TRBJ1-1 NA TRBV19 NA 14 CASSIGHLETEAFF TGTGCCAGTAGTATAGGACACTTAGAAACTGAAGCTTTCTTT
TRBJ2-3 few TRBV27 NA 14 CASSFQRGTDTQYF TGTGCCAGCAGTTTTCAGAGAGGCACAGATACGCAGTATTTT
TRBJ1-5 NA TRBV2 NA 12 CASTSTGQPQHF TGTGCCAGCACGAGTACGGGTCAGCCCCAGCATTTT
TRBJ1-5 NA TRBV4-1 TRBD1 16 CASSQDRGQGGQPQHF TGCGCCAGCAGCCAAGATCGAGGACAGGGGGGGCAGCCCCAGCATTTT
TRBJ2-4 NA TRBV2 NA 13 CASSSSLEDIQYF TGTGCCAGCAGTTCCTCATTGGAAGACATTCAGTACTTC
TRBJ1-1 NA TRBV6-4 NA 16 CASSDSGQGSSSEAFF TGTGCCAGCAGTGACTCGGGCCAGGGAAGTTCTTCCGAAGCTTTCTTT
TRBJ2-2 NA TRBV19 NA 13 CASSIPGRGELFF TGTGCCAGTAGTATCCCAGGGAGGGGGGAGCTGTTTTTT
TRBJ2-1 many TRBV4-1 NA 16 CASSQPFGTWYNEQFF TGCGCCAGCAGCCAACCATTTGGGACATGGTACAATGAGCAGTTCTTC
TRBJ2-5 NA TRBV15 NA 15 CATSRDRATQETQYF TGTGCCACCAGCAGAGATAGGGCGACTCAAGAGACCCAGTACTTC
TRBJ1-4 NA TRBV30 TRBD1 15 CAWKNEGALGEKLFF TGTGCCTGGAAGAACGAGGGGGCCCTAGGAGAAAAACTGTTTTTT
TRBJ2-1 once TRBV25-1 TRBD2 16 CASLAGGAGAANEQFF TGTGCCAGCTTAGCCGGCGGAGCGGGGGCCGCGAATGAGCAGTTCTTC
TRBJ2-1 NA TRBV10-3 TRBD1 12 CATLTGVNEQFF TGTGCCACCTTGACAGGGGTGAATGAGCAGTTCTTC
TRBJ1-1 NA TRBV19 NA 14 CASKKLSDLREAFF TGTGCCAGTAAAAAGTTATCAGACTTGAGGGAAGCTTTCTTT
TRBJ1-4 NA TRBV6-5 NA 15 CASSYFGTDNEKLFF TGTGCCAGCAGTTACTTTGGGACGGACAATGAAAAACTGTTTTTT
TRBJ2-2 NA TRBV20-1 NA 11 CSGLNTGELFF TGCAGTGGCCTGAACACCGGGGAGCTGTTTTTT
TRBJ2-3 few TRBV5-1 NA 14 CASSLSQGPDTQYF TGCGCCAGCAGCTTATCACAGGGCCCAGATACGCAGTATTTT
TRBJ2-7 NA TRBV6-5 NA 13 CASFDLVFHEQYF TGTGCCAGTTTTGATCTGGTTTTCCACGAGCAGTACTTC
TRBJ2-6 NA TRBV27 NA 15 CASSSYASGANVLTF TGTGCCAGCAGTTCATACGCATCTGGGGCCAACGTCCTGACTTTC
TRBJ1-1 NA TRBV7-9 NA 13 CASSPLQGTEAFF TGTGCCAGCAGCCCCCTCCAGGGGACTGAAGCTTTCTTT
TRBJ1-1 NA TRBV6-5 TRBD1 15 CASSSDRGLNTEAFF TGTGCCAGCAGTAGCGACAGGGGTTTGAACACTGAAGCTTTCTTT
TRBJ1-2 NA TRBV10-3 NA 14 CAIRTSGQRYGYTF TGTGCCATCAGGACCTCTGGACAGCGCTATGGCTACACCTTC
TRBJ1-4 once TRBV9 TRBD1 15 CASSAEGQGWEKLFF TGTGCCAGCAGCGCGGAGGGACAGGGTTGGGAAAAACTGTTTTTT
TRBJ1-2 NA TRBV2 NA 16 CASSELRGRLNYGYTF TGTGCCAGCAGTGAACTACGGGGGCGATTAAACTATGGCTACACCTTC
TRBJ1-1 NA TRBV6-4 NA 13 CASSLDPNTEAFF TGTGCCAGCAGCCTTGACCCGAACACTGAAGCTTTCTTT
TRBJ1-1 NA TRBV4-1 NA 12 CASSQTGTEAFF TGCGCCAGCAGCCAGACGGGTACTGAAGCTTTCTTT
TRBJ1-4 NA TRBV7-6 TRBD1 15 CASSLATGRSEKLFF TGTGCCAGCAGCTTAGCGACAGGGCGAAGTGAAAAACTGTTTTTT
TRBJ2-7 NA TRBV5-1 NA 15 CASSLGGTDSYEQYF TGCGCCAGCAGCTTGGGGGGGACCGACTCCTACGAGCAGTACTTC